The rows below give T cell receptor beta chains drawn from one sample of a study of cytomegalovirus exposure and HLA in healthy donors. This table comes from immunoSEQ multiplex PCR, and its TCRdb copy is limited to in-frame clones, with some not included. The sample has some 180,000 clones; about 69% are singletons. The sample was PBMCs. The source of these receptors is a male donor in good health and CMV-seronegative. Each CDR3 is given with its conserved first and last residue. The D gene is left open where the match is weak. Clone sizes are given selectively: once, few, many, or a class where the clone is expanded.

cdr3_length	v_call	j_call	clone_size	d_call	cdr3_aa	cdr3_nt
12	TRBV30	TRBJ1-6	NA	NA	CAWSRGGSPLHF	TGTGCCTGGAGTAGGGGTGGATCACCCCTCCACTTT
13	TRBV30	TRBJ1-5	NA	NA	CAWRGRGNQPQHF	TGTGCCTGGAGAGGCAGGGGCAATCAGCCCCAGCATTTT
13	TRBV19	TRBJ1-2	NA	NA	CASLPGQNYGYTF	TGTGCCTCTCTCCCCGGACAGAACTATGGCTACACCTTC
13	TRBV27	TRBJ2-3	NA	NA	CASSYSSADTQYF	TGTGCCAGCAGTTACTCAAGCGCAGATACGCAGTATTTT
15	TRBV7-2	TRBJ1-1	NA	TRBD1	CASSFSDRGRTEAFF	TGTGCCAGCAGCTTCTCGGACAGGGGAAGGACTGAAGCTTTCTTT
15	TRBV5-1	TRBJ2-1	NA	TRBD1	CASSQAETGGYEQFF	TGCGCCAGCAGCCAGGCGGAAACAGGGGGCTATGAGCAGTTCTTC
17	TRBV27	TRBJ1-5	few	TRBD1	CASSRLPGTAADQPQHF	TGTGCCAGCAGCCGTTTGCCCGGGACAGCGGCGGATCAGCCCCAGCATTTT
18	TRBV25-1	TRBJ2-1	NA	TRBD2	CASSAWTSGSVSSNEQFF	TGTGCCAGCAGTGCCTGGACTAGCGGGAGTGTGAGTAGTAATGAGCAGTTCTTC
12	TRBV28	TRBJ1-2	NA	NA	CASSLGPDGYTF	TGTGCCAGCAGCTTGGGCCCAGACGGCTACACCTTC
17	TRBV11-3	TRBJ2-5	NA	NA	CASSLRQGTAGQETQYF	TGTGCCAGCAGCTTAAGGCAGGGAACAGCGGGCCAAGAGACCCAGTACTTC
16	TRBV7-9	TRBJ2-2	NA	TRBD2	CASTSRLAGVAGELFF	TGTGCCAGCACCTCGAGACTAGCGGGAGTGGCTGGGGAGCTGTTTTTT
14	TRBV6-5	TRBJ1-3	NA	NA	CASSSYNFGNTIYF	TGTGCCAGCAGCTCGTATAATTTTGGAAACACCATATATTTT
14	TRBV6-5	TRBJ1-2	NA	NA	CASSSSFEVVGYTF	TGTGCCAGCAGCTCCTCGTTTGAGGTCGTCGGCTACACCTTC
13	TRBV29-1	TRBJ2-3	NA	NA	CSVELAGTDTQYF	TGCAGCGTTGAGTTAGCGGGCACAGATACGCAGTATTTT
16	TRBV7-7	TRBJ2-1	NA	TRBD2	CASSLELAGGRDEQFF	TGTGCCAGCAGCTTAGAACTAGCGGGGGGGCGAGATGAGCAGTTCTTC
14	TRBV5-5	TRBJ2-7	few	TRBD1	CASSPGTGSYEQYF	TGTGCCAGCAGCCCTGGGACAGGGTCCTACGAGCAGTACTTC
14	TRBV27	TRBJ1-5	NA	NA	CASSIGDSNQPQHF	TGTGCCAGCAGTATCGGGGATAGCAATCAGCCCCAGCATTTT
13	TRBV30	TRBJ1-2	NA	NA	CAWSRQANYGYTF	TGTGCCTGGAGTCGACAAGCTAACTATGGCTACACCTTC
15	TRBV4-1	TRBJ1-1	NA	TRBD1	CASSAADRGNTEAFF	TGCGCCAGCAGCGCGGCGGACAGGGGCAACACTGAAGCTTTCTTT
14	TRBV30	TRBJ1-3	NA	NA	CAWRLGSSGNTIYF	TGTGCCTGGAGGCTGGGCAGCTCTGGAAACACCATATATTTT
11	TRBV27	TRBJ2-7	NA	NA	CASSFRDEQYF	TGTGCCAGCAGTTTCAGGGACGAGCAGTACTTC
12	TRBV6-6	TRBJ2-1	NA	NA	CASKAEDNEQFF	TGTGCCAGCAAAGCGGAGGACAATGAGCAGTTCTTC
14	TRBV2	TRBJ1-6	NA	NA	CASRESSYNSPLHF	TGTGCCAGCAGGGAGAGCTCCTATAATTCACCCCTCCACTTT
15	TRBV30	TRBJ1-4	NA	NA	CAWRPITRRNEKLFF	TGTGCCTGGAGGCCCATTACACGGAGAAATGAAAAACTGTTTTTT
12	TRBV2	TRBJ2-5	NA	NA	CASNRGGETQYF	TGTGCCAGCAATAGGGGCGGAGAGACCCAGTACTTC
16	TRBV30	TRBJ2-4	NA	NA	CAWTPLTGWAKNIQYF	TGTGCCTGGACCCCCCTAACAGGGTGGGCCAAAAACATTCAGTACTTC
11	TRBV30	TRBJ2-3	NA	NA	CAWSVSDTQYF	TGTGCCTGGAGTGTGAGTGATACGCAGTATTTT
12	TRBV10-1	TRBJ1-6	NA	NA	CASSHRGGSLHF	TGCGCCAGCAGCCACCGGGGGGGGTCCCTCCACTTT
13	TRBV7-3	TRBJ1-3	NA	TRBD1	CASSYGQGNTIYF	TGTGCCAGCAGTTACGGACAGGGGAACACCATATATTTT
13	TRBV2	TRBJ2-7	NA	TRBD1	CASSRQGYYEQYF	TGTGCCAGCAGCCGACAGGGCTACTACGAGCAGTACTTC
14	TRBV30	TRBJ1-5	NA	TRBD1	CAWSGGQGDQPQHF	TGTGCCTGGAGTGGTGGACAGGGTGATCAGCCCCAGCATTTT
14	TRBV6-1	TRBJ2-1	NA	NA	CASSEVLSGNEQFF	TGTGCCAGCAGTGAAGTACTTTCCGGGAATGAGCAGTTCTTC
13	TRBV5-1	TRBJ1-1	NA	TRBD1	CASSPGQGAEAFF	TGCGCCAGCAGCCCCGGACAGGGGGCGGAAGCTTTCTTT
16	TRBV30	TRBJ1-5	NA	NA	CALPSSYRDGDQPQHF	TGTGCCTTGCCTTCCTCTTACAGGGATGGGGATCAGCCCCAGCATTTT
12	TRBV6-6	TRBJ2-3	NA	NA	CASSSSTDTQYF	TGTGCCAGCAGTTCTAGCACAGATACGCAGTATTTT
14	TRBV18	TRBJ1-6	few	NA	CASSPNPSDSPLHF	TGTGCCAGCTCACCGAACCCATCGGATTCACCCCTCCACTTT
13	TRBV7-8	TRBJ1-3	NA	NA	CASSLAGQDTIYF	TGTGCCAGCAGCTTGGCTGGGCAAGACACCATATATTTT
11	TRBV7-2	TRBJ2-7	NA	NA	CASSFNYEQYF	TGTGCCAGCAGCTTTAATTACGAGCAGTACTTC
14	TRBV2	TRBJ2-1	NA	TRBD2	CASSEGLAYNEQFF	TGTGCCAGCAGTGAGGGACTAGCCTACAATGAGCAGTTCTTC
15	TRBV28	TRBJ2-3	NA	NA	CASSFWAQNTDTQYF	TGTGCCAGCAGTTTTTGGGCTCAGAACACAGATACGCAGTATTTT
16	TRBV7-6	TRBJ2-1	once	TRBD2	CASSQTAGGSYNEQFF	TGTGCCAGCAGCCAGACTGCGGGAGGCTCCTACAATGAGCAGTTCTTC
14	TRBV2	TRBJ1-5	NA	NA	CASRLTGRNQPQHF	TGTGCCAGCAGGCTGACAGGTCGCAATCAGCCCCAGCATTTT
15	TRBV10-1	TRBJ2-7	NA	TRBD1	CASNTLTGYICEQYF	TGCGCCAGCAATACTTTGACAGGGTATATCTGCGAGCAGTACTTC
13	TRBV2	TRBJ2-2	NA	TRBD1	CASNGRGTGELFF	TGTGCCAGCAACGGCAGGGGGACCGGGGAGCTGTTTTTT
11	TRBV29-1	TRBJ1-2	NA	NA	CSVVEANGYTF	TGCAGCGTTGTGGAGGCTAACGGCTACACCTTC
13	TRBV30	TRBJ2-1	few	TRBD2	CAWNGLADNEQFF	TGTGCCTGGAATGGACTAGCGGACAATGAGCAGTTCTTC
11	TRBV10-2	TRBJ2-7	NA	NA	CASGQGNEQYF	TGCGCCAGCGGCCAGGGAAACGAGCAGTACTTC
13	TRBV7-2	TRBJ2-1	once	NA	CASSLTPVNEQFF	TGTGCCAGCAGCTTAACTCCCGTGAATGAGCAGTTCTTC
14	TRBV28	TRBJ1-1	NA	NA	CASSSYRSSTEAFF	TGTGCCAGCAGTTCCTACAGGAGTAGTACTGAAGCTTTCTTT
16	TRBV5-6	TRBJ2-1	NA	TRBD1	CASSWDRVSSYNEQFF	TGTGCCAGCAGCTGGGACAGGGTAAGCTCCTACAATGAGCAGTTCTTC